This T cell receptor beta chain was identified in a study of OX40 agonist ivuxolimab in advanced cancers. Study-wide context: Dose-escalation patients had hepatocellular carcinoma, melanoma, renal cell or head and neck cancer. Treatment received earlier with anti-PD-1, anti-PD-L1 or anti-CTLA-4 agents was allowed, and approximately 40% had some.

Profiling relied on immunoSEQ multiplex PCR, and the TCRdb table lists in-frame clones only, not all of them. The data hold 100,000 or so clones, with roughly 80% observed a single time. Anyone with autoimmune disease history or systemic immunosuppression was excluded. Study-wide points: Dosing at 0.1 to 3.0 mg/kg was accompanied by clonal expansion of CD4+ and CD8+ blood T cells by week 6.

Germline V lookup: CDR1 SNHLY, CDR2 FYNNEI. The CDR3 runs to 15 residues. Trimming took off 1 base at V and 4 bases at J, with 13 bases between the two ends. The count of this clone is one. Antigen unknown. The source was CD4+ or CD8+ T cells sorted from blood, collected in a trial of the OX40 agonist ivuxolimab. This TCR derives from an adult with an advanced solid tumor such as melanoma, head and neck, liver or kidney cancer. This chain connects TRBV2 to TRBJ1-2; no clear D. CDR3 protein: CASSEGHGVFYGYTF. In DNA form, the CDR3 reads TGTGCCAGCAGTGAAGGTCATGGGGTTTTCTATGGCTACACCTTC. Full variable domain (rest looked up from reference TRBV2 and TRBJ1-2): EPEVTQTPSHQVTQMGQEVILRCVPISNHLYFYWYRQILGQKVEFLVSFYNNEISEKSEIFDDQFSVERPDGSNFTLKIRSTKLEDSAMYFCASSEGHGVFYGYTFGSGTRLTVV.